This TCR beta chain was observed in a study of shared clonotypes between healthy human individuals (dated by TCRdb to about 2020). With respect to the entire study: Three men and a couple of women, aged 18 to 49 years, made up the cohort. For each donor, CD4 naive and CD4 memory were each run on three plates, CD8 naive on two plates, and CD8 memory on one plate. The study deeply sequenced blood TCR repertoires of 5 or 6 healthy adults to estimate repertoire size and the extent of clonotype sharing between individuals. To increase sequencing depth and limit assay-specific biases, TCR repertoire library preparation and sequencing were carried out by different laboratories using diverse techniques. Each donor's leukapheresis produced roughly between about 0.9 and 9.5 billion PBMCs.

The germline V gene (reference sequence) provides CDR1 PRHDT and CDR2 FYEKMQ. The CDR3 sequence holds 14 residues, the cysteine and phenylalanine included. Here the CDR3 DNA is all that survives: 42 bases in frame from base 1. V lost 5 bases and J lost 1 base; the stretch between them is 12 bases long. The paper's findings and limits, for the study overall: Compared with non-shared clonotypes, the clonotypes found in all four sorted-subset donors had higher generation probabilities. Across four donors, approximately 5% of naive CD4, approximately 3.6% of naive CD8, 2% to 2.5% of memory CD4, and approximately 0.4% of memory CD8 clonotypes were shared. Larger estimated clonotype richness was generally found for naive subsets than for memory subsets. Only blood was sampled, and tissue TCR repertoires likely differ from those in blood. Based on pairwise subsampling, the degree of clonotype sharing among donors was expected to be affected by sequencing depth. Even with the large sequencing depth, rarefaction of the sorted-subset datasets indicated that sequencing was incomplete. The small number of donors limited the genetic and exposure-history diversity represented.

As to this clone: Its antigen specificity is not known. No much larger clonotype is one base removed from it; base qualities were not supplied.

Healthy HIV-negative adults with no recently reported acute infections or vaccinations were included as donors. Every donor was a Caucasian adult living in Nashville, Tennessee, USA. CD4+ T cells were enriched by magnetic negative selection; naive cells were then positively selected on CD45RA, and the negative fraction formed the memory subset. Blood was obtained by leukapheresis, after which PBMCs were separated by Ficoll-Histopaque density gradient centrifugation and cryopreserved in liquid nitrogen vapor phase. Analytical flow cytometry was used to check the purity and quantity of each magnetically sorted T cell population. Genomic DNA was isolated from each sorted fraction and quantified by UV absorbance on a Nanodrop 2000c. Using the deep immunoSEQ assay, TCR CDR3 regions were amplified from genomic DNA by multiplex PCR. Extracted genomic DNA from each cell subset was distributed evenly across all wells of several immunoSEQ 96-well plates, and each plate was treated as a replicate. Each replicate PCR for sorted subsets received roughly 0.2 ug genomic DNA, equal to tens of thousands of T cell genomes. Purified libraries were measured with a Qubit 3.0 fluorometer, size-checked on a Bioanalyzer 2100, and measured again with the KAPA Library Quantification kit. Each immunoSEQ 96-well plate was sequenced on its own single-read 150-cycle Illumina NextSeq 550 flow cell. In the source study's methods: Because the immunoSEQ output held only junctional sequences and lacked quality scores, the filtering could not match the filtering applied to full-length reads. To assign V/J genes and CDR3, sequences were annotated against IMGT germline references using PyIR, a Python wrapper for IgBLAST v1.9. Reads were filtered out if the reads had weak V/J assignments (E-value above 1e-6), no CDR3, stop codons, out-of-frame junctions, or ambiguous translated residues. A V3J clonotype was defined by an identical inferred V gene, J gene, and CDR3 amino acid sequence. Percentage overlap between repertoires was computed as shared unique clonotypes divided by the size of the smaller repertoire. Richness of each repertoire was evaluated using RTK rarefaction, the Chao1 estimator, and Recon v2.1 estimates of unobserved clonotypes. For all TCRbeta clonotypes obtained by the gDNA method from a few donors, generation probabilities were computed with OLGA. TCRdb retrieved this table from immuneACCESS and kept in-frame rearrangements only. Not all clones are present; in checked studies, unresolved V genes account for under half, and no reason is known for the remainder. That table furnishes V, J and clone size, whereas the DNA furnished D and trimming. The sample contains 150,000 to 200,000 clones, about 93% of them found a single time. 0.067% of the sample lies in the top ten.

The sequence came from a woman in her twenties or thirties in good health. The source material was naive CD4+ T cells sorted from blood. Sample cell subset or site, as interpreted from the label and publication: CD45RA+ positively selected. The chain is encoded by TRBV13 joined to TRBJ2-7; the D gene is perhaps TRBD1 or TRBD2, as each covers 5 bases. The CDR3 reads as follows: CASSPRDGSYEQYF. The DNA is as follows: TGTGCCAGCAGCCCCCGGGACGGATCCTACGAGCAGTACTTC.